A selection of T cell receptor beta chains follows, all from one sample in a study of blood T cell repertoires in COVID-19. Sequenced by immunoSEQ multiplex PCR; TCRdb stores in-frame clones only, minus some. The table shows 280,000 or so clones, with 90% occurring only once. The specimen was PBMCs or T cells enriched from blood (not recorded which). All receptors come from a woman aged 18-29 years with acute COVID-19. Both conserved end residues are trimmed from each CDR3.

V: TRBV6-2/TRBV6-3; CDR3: ASSYFLGGIADTQY
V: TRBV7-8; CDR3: ASSFNRETQY
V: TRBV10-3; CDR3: AISAGDPSNQPQH
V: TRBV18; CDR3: ASSRRRRGMIRNTIY
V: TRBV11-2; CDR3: ASSSGQAPYEQY
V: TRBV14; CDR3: ASSRTGTGTYGYT
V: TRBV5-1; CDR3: ASSFSNPAPALGAWYEQY
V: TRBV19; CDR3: ASRLAERGQPQH
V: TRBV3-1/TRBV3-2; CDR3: ASSQGIGGTPQQY
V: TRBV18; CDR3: ASSPDSADTQY
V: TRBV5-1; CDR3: ASSPPRGTSGSYEQY
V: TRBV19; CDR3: ASSINEPGEQY
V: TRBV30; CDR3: AWSGASGSSSYEQY
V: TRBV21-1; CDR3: ASTPERSGRSTDTQY
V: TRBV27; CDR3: ASRRTSDPYNEQF
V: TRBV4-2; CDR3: ASSQDIAGGSYEQY
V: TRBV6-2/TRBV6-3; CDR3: ASSYGAGYT
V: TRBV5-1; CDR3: ASSFQAGEETQY
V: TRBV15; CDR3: ATSNFGTENTEAF
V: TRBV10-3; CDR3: AISRPLVGNTDTQY
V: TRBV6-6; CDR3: ASIKDRGRVYEQY
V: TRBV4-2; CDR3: ASSLGQGARGYT
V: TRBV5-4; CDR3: ASSTQTGENTEAF
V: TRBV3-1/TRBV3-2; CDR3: ASSPISGTDTQY
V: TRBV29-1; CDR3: SVEVWTGNYGYT
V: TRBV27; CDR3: ASSLVHGEVNEQF
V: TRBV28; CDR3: ASSFSTSGDPYEQY
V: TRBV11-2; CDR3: ASTRAGQATDTQY
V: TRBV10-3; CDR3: AISESQDLNTEAF
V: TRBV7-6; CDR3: ASSLGLGETEAF
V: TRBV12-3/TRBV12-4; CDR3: AAQGGSYNEQF
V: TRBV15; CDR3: ATSPSGENEKLF
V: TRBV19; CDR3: ASSKQGPTTNEKLF
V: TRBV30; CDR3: AWNDRGNGYT
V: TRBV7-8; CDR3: ASSPYLGQSSATNEKLF
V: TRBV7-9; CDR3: ASSSTTSGRAYEQY
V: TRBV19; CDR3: ASSIQAGGPYEQY
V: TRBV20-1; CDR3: SASRSGYSNQPQH
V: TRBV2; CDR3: ASRGVGQANQPQH
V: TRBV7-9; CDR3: ASLGGDRLLGYT
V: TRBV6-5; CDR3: ASSYSGQGAQPQH
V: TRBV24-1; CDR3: ATSDRGGGQGTRETQY
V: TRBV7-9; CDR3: ASSSGGVAGGSEQF
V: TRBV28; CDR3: ASSSPGQGIPEQF
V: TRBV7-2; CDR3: ASSPSPGNTEAF
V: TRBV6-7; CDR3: ASSYSRMGRYGYT
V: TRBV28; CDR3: ASYLAGDDNEQF
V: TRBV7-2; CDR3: ASSLGGTTYEQY
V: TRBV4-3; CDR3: ASSHSHRAIETQY
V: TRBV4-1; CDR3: ASSPRLAGGSYNEQF
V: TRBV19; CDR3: ASSKKRSPYNEQF
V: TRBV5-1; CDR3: ASSWGPGLAREGEQY
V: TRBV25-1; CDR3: ASSEYSGTYNEQF
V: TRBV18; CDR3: ASLETVGSPLH
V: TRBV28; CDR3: ASSQDSRGYEQY
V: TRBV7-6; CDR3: ASSYHGTDTQY
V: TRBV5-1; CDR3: ASSSSSGSYEQY
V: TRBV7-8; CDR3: ASSLTQQGRSPNSPLH
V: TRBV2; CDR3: ASSEVPSGWITDTQY